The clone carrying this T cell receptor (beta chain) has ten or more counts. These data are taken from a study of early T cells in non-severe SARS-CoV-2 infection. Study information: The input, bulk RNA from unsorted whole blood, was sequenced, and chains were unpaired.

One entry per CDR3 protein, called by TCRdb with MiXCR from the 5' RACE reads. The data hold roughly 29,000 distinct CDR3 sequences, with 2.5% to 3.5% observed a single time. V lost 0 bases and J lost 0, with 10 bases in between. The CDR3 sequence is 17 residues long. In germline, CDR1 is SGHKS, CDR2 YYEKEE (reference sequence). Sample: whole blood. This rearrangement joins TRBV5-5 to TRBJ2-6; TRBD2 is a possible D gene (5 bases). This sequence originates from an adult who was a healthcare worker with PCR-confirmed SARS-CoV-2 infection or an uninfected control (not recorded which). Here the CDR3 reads CASSLAVGSSGANVLTF. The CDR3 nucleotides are TGTGCCAGCAGCTTGGCCGTAGGGAGCTCTGGGGCCAACGTCCTGACTTTC. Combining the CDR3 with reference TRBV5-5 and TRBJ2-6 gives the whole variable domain DAGVTQSPTHLIKTRGQQVTLRCSPISGHKSVSWYQQVLGQGPQFIFQYYEKEERGRGNFPDRFSARQFPNYSSELNVNALLLGDSALYLCASSLAVGSSGANVLTFGAGSRLTVL.